This is a list of T cell receptor beta chains from one sample in a study of blood T cell repertoires in COVID-19. Assay used: immunoSEQ multiplex PCR; TCRdb lists only in-frame clones, some missing. Seen here are approximately 230,000 clones, roughly 89% observed once, and the top ten hold around 2%. Sequencing input: peripheral blood. The receptor source for this set is a man in his thirties or forties who had recovered from COVID-19. The CDR3 runs from the conserved cysteine through the conserved F or W. The D gene is left open where the match is weak. Size is omitted from some rows. Given values are once, few, many or a class for expanded clones.

CDR3 length,clone size,J gene,D gene,V gene,CDR3 DNA,CDR3 protein
14,NA,TRBJ1-1,NA,TRBV13,TGTGCCAGCAGCCTCAGGACCTCGGGGACTGAAGCTTTCTTT,CASSLRTSGTEAFF
15,once,TRBJ1-5,TRBD1,TRBV7-9,TGTGCCAGCAGCCCGGGGACAGGGGGGGATCAGCCCCAGCATTTT,CASSPGTGGDQPQHF
15,NA,TRBJ1-1,TRBD1,TRBV9,TGTGCCAGCAGCCCTCGGGACAGCTTGAACACTGAAGCTTTCTTT,CASSPRDSLNTEAFF
13,NA,TRBJ2-1,NA,TRBV27,TGTGCCAGCAGTTTAAAGGGGTACAATGAGCAGTTCTTC,CASSLKGYNEQFF
15,NA,TRBJ1-2,NA,TRBV5-1,TGCGCCAGCAGCCCAGACACGGGACAATGGAGTAGCTACACCTTC,CASSPDTGQWSSYTF
10,NA,TRBJ2-7,NA,TRBV20-1,TGCAGTGCTGCCCGGGGCGAGCAGTACTTC,CSAARGEQYF
15,NA,TRBJ2-7,NA,TRBV5-4,TGTGCCAGCAGCTTGGGACAGGTAAACTCCTACGAGCAGTACTTC,CASSLGQVNSYEQYF
12,NA,TRBJ2-1,NA,TRBV12-3/TRBV12-4,TGTGCCAGCAGTTTTCTGCGTCATGAGCAGTTCTTC,CASSFLRHEQFF
15,NA,TRBJ2-5,NA,TRBV15,TGTGCCACCAGCAGAGATAACTTGGCAGGAGAGACCCAGTACTTC,CATSRDNLAGETQYF
14,NA,TRBJ2-7,TRBD1,TRBV6-5,TGTGCCAGCAGTCCCTCCGGGACAGGGGGCGAGCAGTACTTC,CASSPSGTGGEQYF
13,NA,TRBJ1-2,NA,TRBV25-1,TGTGCCAGCGGGGACTTAGTTAACTATGGCTACACCTTC,CASGDLVNYGYTF
14,NA,TRBJ2-7,TRBD1,TRBV25-1,TGTGCCAGCTCAGCGGACAGGGGGTACGGCGAGCAGTACTTC,CASSADRGYGEQYF
16,NA,TRBJ2-2,NA,TRBV11-3,TGTGCCAGCAGCTCGAGGAGGGCGGGGAGAACCGGGGAGCTGTTTTTT,CASSSRRAGRTGELFF
16,once,TRBJ2-7,NA,TRBV9,TGTGCCAGCAGCGTAGCCCAGGGGAGTCCTTCCTACGAGCAGTACTTC,CASSVAQGSPSYEQYF
17,NA,TRBJ2-1,TRBD2,TRBV3-1/TRBV3-2,TGTGCCAGCAGCCAAGATGGGCGGTGGACTAGAGCTAGTGAGCAGTTCTTC,CASSQDGRWTRASEQFF
14,once,TRBJ1-2,TRBD1,TRBV27,TGTGCCAGCAGTCCCAGGGGGCCTAACTATGGCTACACCTTC,CASSPRGPNYGYTF
18,NA,TRBJ1-2,TRBD1,TRBV7-9,TGTGCCAGCAGTCCCCGGCGCTTACCCCCGGACAGGGGCTATGGCTACACCTTC,CASSPRRLPPDRGYGYTF
12,few,TRBJ1-2,TRBD1,TRBV19,TGTGCCAGTACGGACAGGGCCTATGGCTACACCTTC,CASTDRAYGYTF
15,NA,TRBJ1-4,NA,TRBV3-1/TRBV3-2,TGTGCCAGCAGCCCCACGAGGTCCGTAGGTGAAAAACTGTTTTTT,CASSPTRSVGEKLFF
14,NA,TRBJ2-1,NA,TRBV18,TGTGCCAGCTCACCACCGGGACTTTACAATGAGCAGTTCTTC,CASSPPGLYNEQFF
14,NA,TRBJ2-2,NA,TRBV2,TGTGCCAGCAGGGGGGACACGAACACCGGGGAGCTGTTTTTT,CASRGDTNTGELFF
17,once,TRBJ2-7,TRBD1,TRBV5-1,TGCGCCAGCAGTTTCCGGGACAGGGGGCCGCAGACCTACGAGCAGTACTTC,CASSFRDRGPQTYEQYF
15,NA,TRBJ2-3,NA,TRBV2,TGTGCCAGCAGTGGTAACAGAGGGGGAAGGAATACGCAGTATTTT,CASSGNRGGRNTQYF
15,NA,TRBJ1-4,NA,TRBV4-2,TGTGCCAGCAGCCAAGAAGGGCAGGGGTATGAAAAACTGTTTTTT,CASSQEGQGYEKLFF
14,NA,TRBJ1-1,NA,TRBV6-4,TGTGCCAGCAGTGACTCGAGGGTACCCACTGAAGCTTTCTTT,CASSDSRVPTEAFF
14,NA,TRBJ2-5,NA,TRBV14,TGTGCCAGCAGCCAGGTTACAGGGAGAGAGACCCAGTACTTC,CASSQVTGRETQYF
16,NA,TRBJ1-3,NA,TRBV15,TGTGCCACCAGCAGAGATTGGGGGGTATCTGGAAACACCATATATTTT,CATSRDWGVSGNTIYF
14,NA,TRBJ1-5,NA,TRBV28,TGTGCCAGCAGTCTCCAGGGCGTCGGGAGGCCCCAGCATTTT,CASSLQGVGRPQHF
15,NA,TRBJ1-6,TRBD1,TRBV6-5,TGTGCCAGCAGTTACGCGGGACAGGGGAATTCACCCCTCCACTTT,CASSYAGQGNSPLHF
15,NA,TRBJ2-5,NA,TRBV7-9,TGTGCCAGCAGCTTAGTTGGGGATGGGGCGGAGACCCAGTACTTC,CASSLVGDGAETQYF
19,once,TRBJ1-3,NA,TRBV10-3,TGTGCCATCACCGCATCTACCGGACGGAGGACGGGCTCTGGAAACACCATATATTTT,CAITASTGRRTGSGNTIYF
12,NA,TRBJ1-5,TRBD1,TRBV30,TGTGCCTGGACCGACAGGGATCAGCCCCAGCATTTT,CAWTDRDQPQHF
14,NA,TRBJ2-7,NA,TRBV2,TGTGCCAGCGGTTCACAGGAGCCTTCCTACGAGCAGTACTTC,CASGSQEPSYEQYF
15,NA,TRBJ2-7,TRBD2,TRBV4-1,TGCGCCAGCAGACGGGACCGGGAGCGGGGCTACGAGCAGTACTTC,CASRRDRERGYEQYF
19,NA,TRBJ2-1,NA,TRBV4-1,TGCGCCAGCAGCCAAATCGAGTGGGAGGTAGGAGCCCCGGGGAATGAGCAGTTCTTC,CASSQIEWEVGAPGNEQFF
17,NA,TRBJ2-7,NA,TRBV3-1/TRBV3-2,TGTGCCAGCAGCCAAGAACTTCCGCGGCCGAGCTCCTACGAGCAGTACTTC,CASSQELPRPSSYEQYF
15,NA,TRBJ2-1,NA,TRBV5-5,TGTGCCAGCAGTTTTCAGGGGGAGGCCTACAATGAGCAGTTCTTC,CASSFQGEAYNEQFF
17,once,TRBJ1-6,NA,TRBV11-2,TGTGCCAGCAGCCGAAGGTTCGACAGCTCCTATAATTCACCCCTCCACTTT,CASSRRFDSSYNSPLHF
17,NA,TRBJ1-1,NA,TRBV18,TGTGCCAGCTCACCACCGGACAGACCCAGATCGAACACTGAAGCTTTCTTT,CASSPPDRPRSNTEAFF
17,NA,TRBJ1-4,TRBD1,TRBV6-2/TRBV6-3,TGTGCCAGCAGTTCGGGACAGGGAGGAAGTACTAATGAAAAACTGTTTTTT,CASSSGQGGSTNEKLFF